A selection of T cell receptor beta chains follows, all from one sample in a study of post-analysis software for immune sequencing data. Using its own MiXCR run on the PCR reads, TCRdb lists one record per CDR3 protein. The table shows hundreds of thousands of distinct CDR3 sequences, with approximately 59% occurring only once. The sequencing sample was made of blood. All receptors come from a girl aged 2-9 years with multiple sclerosis. Each CDR3 is given with its conserved first and last residue. A D gene is named only where the DNA matches it firmly. Size is omitted from some rows. Given values are once, few, many or a class for expanded clones.

TRBJ2-5	NA	NA	TRBV12-3/TRBV12-4	CASSSYAEGFQETQYF	TGTGCCAGCAGTTCCTACGCTGAGGGATTCCAAGAGACCCAGTACTTC
TRBJ2-5	NA	NA	TRBV29-1	CSVGGGIRGETQYF	TGCAGCGTTGGGGGGGGCATCAGGGGAGAGACCCAGTACTTC
TRBJ2-1	TRBD2	few	TRBV4-2	CASSQEGLATYNEQFF	TGTGCCAGCAGCCAAGAGGGACTAGCGACCTACAATGAGCAGTTCTTC
TRBJ2-7	TRBD2	once	TRBV6-2/TRBV6-3	CASSYPSPSGTYEQYF	TGTGCCAGCAGTTACCCGTCCCCTAGCGGGACATACGAGCAGTACTTC
TRBJ2-5	TRBD1	NA	TRBV20-1	CSARGRQGQETQYF	TGCAGTGCTAGGGGAAGACAGGGCCAAGAGACCCAGTACTTC
TRBJ1-2	TRBD1	NA	TRBV11-3	CANSSSTGTGYTF	TGTGCCAACAGCTCCTCGACAGGGACCGGCTACACCTTC
TRBJ2-3	NA	few	TRBV7-2	CASSLRLPDSSSTDTQYF	TGTGCCAGCAGCTTAAGGCTTCCCGATTCATCTAGCACAGATACGCAGTATTTT
TRBJ2-7	NA	NA	TRBV10-3	CAISESGGTWRVHEQYF	TGTGCCATCAGTGAGAGTGGTGGGACATGGAGGGTCCACGAGCAGTACTTC
TRBJ2-1	NA	NA	TRBV4-2	CASSLGPNYEQFF	TGTGCCAGCAGCTTGGGTCCCAATTATGAGCAGTTCTTC
TRBJ2-5	TRBD2	few	TRBV6-1	CASILAGEETQYF	TGTGCCAGCATCTTAGCGGGGGAAGAGACCCAGTACTTC
TRBJ1-2	TRBD1	few	TRBV5-1	CASSLDVQGALLGYTF	TGCGCCAGCAGCTTGGATGTCCAGGGGGCGCTTCTTGGCTACACCTTC
TRBJ1-2	NA	NA	TRBV6-1	CASSANRNSYGYTF	TGTGCCAGCAGTGCCAACAGGAACAGCTATGGCTACACCTTC
TRBJ2-1	TRBD2	NA	TRBV9	CASSASGRAVWDEQFF	TGTGCCAGCAGCGCAAGCGGGAGGGCCGTTTGGGATGAGCAGTTCTTC
TRBJ1-2	NA	NA	TRBV13	CASSVGLRNNYGYTF	TGTGCCAGCAGCGTGGGGCTTCGAAATAACTATGGCTACACCTTC
TRBJ2-7	NA	few	TRBV6-1	CASRTVEVGEQYF	TGTGCCAGCAGAACAGTGGAAGTCGGCGAGCAGTACTTC
TRBJ2-5	NA	NA	TRBV5-1	CASSLAVASETQYF	TGCGCCAGCAGCTTGGCAGTGGCCTCAGAGACCCAGTACTTC
TRBJ2-7	NA	NA	TRBV7-7	CASSLYHGLSYEQYF	TGTGCTAGCAGCTTATATCACGGCCTCTCCTACGAGCAGTACTTC
TRBJ2-5	NA	NA	TRBV29-1	CSVEVYRYQETQYF	TGCAGCGTTGAAGTTTACAGATACCAAGAGACCCAGTACTTC
TRBJ2-1	TRBD2	NA	TRBV3-1	CASSQEGLAGVDYEQFF	TGTGCCAGCAGCCAAGAAGGATTAGCGGGAGTTGACTATGAGCAGTTCTTC
TRBJ2-5	NA	few	TRBV9	CASSVDGQETQYF	TGTGCCAGCAGCGTAGATGGGCAAGAGACCCAGTACTTC
TRBJ1-2	TRBD1	NA	TRBV6-2/TRBV6-3	CASSTTDRGYGCTF	TGTGCCAGCAGTACGACGGACAGGGGTTATGGCTGCACCTTC
TRBJ2-5	NA	once	TRBV4-1	CASSQPGTKDQETQYF	TGCGCCAGCAGCCAGCCCGGGACAAAGGACCAAGAGACCCAGTACTTC
TRBJ2-3	NA	NA	TRBV2	CASLGRPSTDTQYF	TGTGCCAGCCTTGGGCGTCCTAGCACAGATACGCAGTATTTT
TRBJ1-2	NA	NA	TRBV7-9	CASSLSYRKGYGYTF	TGTGCCAGCAGCTTATCTTACCGAAAGGGCTATGGCTACACCTTC
TRBJ2-1	NA	NA	TRBV2	CACNVGNEQFF	TGTGCCTGCAATGTTGGGAATGAGCAGTTCTTC
TRBJ2-5	TRBD2	NA	TRBV6-6	CASMGLAAFPETQYF	TGTGCCAGTATGGGACTAGCAGCCTTCCCAGAGACCCAGTACTTC
TRBJ2-1	NA	NA	TRBV6-1	CASSEVKGQSSGVYNEQFF	TGTGCCAGCAGTGAAGTTAAGGGACAGAGTAGCGGGGTCTACAATGAGCAGTTCTTC
TRBJ2-7	TRBD2	NA	TRBV27	CASSLGGHGGRAPSYEQYF	TGTGCCAGCAGTCTAGGGGGCCACGGCGGGAGGGCCCCTTCTTACGAGCAGTATTTC
TRBJ1-1	NA	NA	TRBV12-3/TRBV12-4	CASSLAGGGAFF	TGTGCCAGCAGTTTGGCCGGGGGGGGAGCTTTCTTT
TRBJ2-1	TRBD2	NA	TRBV20-1	CSARWASGTPGEQFF	TGCAGTGCTAGGTGGGCTAGCGGGACCCCGGGGGAGCAGTTCTTC
TRBJ2-7	NA	NA	TRBV13	CASSLRTPVYEQYF	TGTGCCAGCAGCCTCCGGACCCCCGTATACGAGCAGTACTTC
TRBJ2-7	NA	few	TRBV13	CASSLEPPYEQYF	TGTGCCAGCAGCTTAGAACCCCCCTACGAGCAGTACTTC
TRBJ1-1	NA	NA	TRBV6-2/TRBV6-3	CASSHDLGMAEAFF	TGTGCCAGCAGCCACGACCTGGGCATGGCTGAGGCTTTCTTT
TRBJ2-4	NA	NA	TRBV10-2	CASSGSGTLVAQYF	TGCGCCAGCAGTGGCTCCGGGACTCTCGTCGCTCAGTACTTC
TRBJ2-1	NA	NA	TRBV5-1	CASSGSTGSYNEQFF	TGCGCCAGCAGCGGGTCGACAGGATCCTACAATGAGCAGTTCTTC
TRBJ2-7	NA	NA	TRBV12-3/TRBV12-4	CASSSVGDEQYF	TGTGCCAGCAGTTCGGTGGGGGACGAGCAGTACTTC
TRBJ2-1	TRBD2	few	TRBV4-1	CASSPTSGSRTYNEQFF	TGCGCCAGCAGCCCTACTAGCGGGAGTAGGACTTACAATGAGCAGTTCTTC
TRBJ2-3	NA	NA	TRBV20-1	CSAHFDTQYF	TGCAGTGCCCATTTTGATACGCAGTATTTT
TRBJ2-6	NA	NA	TRBV5-6	CASRSLIPGDPSGANVLTF	TGTGCCAGCAGGTCCCTGATCCCAGGGGACCCCTCTGGGGCCAACGTCCTGACTTTC
TRBJ2-5	NA	once	TRBV5-1	CASSLESGTGETQYF	TGCGCCAGCAGCTTGGAGTCAGGGACGGGAGAGACCCAGTACTTC
TRBJ2-6	NA	NA	TRBV6-1	CASSPQDEASAGANVLTF	TGTGCCAGCAGTCCACAGGATGAGGCTTCGGCTGGGGCCAACGTCCTGACTTTC
TRBJ2-7	NA	NA	TRBV9	CASSVATGFYEQYF	TGTGCCAGCAGCGTAGCCACAGGGTTCTACGAGCAGTACTTC
TRBJ2-7	TRBD2	NA	TRBV29-1	CSAKRAGGAIYNEQYF	TGCAGCGCAAAAAGAGCGGGAGGCGCTATTTACAATGAGCAGTACTTC